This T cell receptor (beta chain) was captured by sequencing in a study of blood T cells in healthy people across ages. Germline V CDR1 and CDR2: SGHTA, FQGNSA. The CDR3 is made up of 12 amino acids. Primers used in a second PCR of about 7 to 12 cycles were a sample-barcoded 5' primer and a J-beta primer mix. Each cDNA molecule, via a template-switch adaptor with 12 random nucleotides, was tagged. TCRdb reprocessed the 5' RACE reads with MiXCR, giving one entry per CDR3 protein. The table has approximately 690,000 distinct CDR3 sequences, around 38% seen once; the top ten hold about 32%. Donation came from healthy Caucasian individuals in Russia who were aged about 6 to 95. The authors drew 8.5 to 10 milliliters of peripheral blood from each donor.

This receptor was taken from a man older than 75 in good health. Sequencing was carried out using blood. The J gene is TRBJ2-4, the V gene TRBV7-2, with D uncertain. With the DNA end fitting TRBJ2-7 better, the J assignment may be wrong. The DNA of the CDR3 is TGTGCCAGCAGCTCCACAGACTACGAGCAGTACTTC. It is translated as CASSSTDYEQYF.